The rows below give T cell receptor beta chains drawn from one sample of a study of CD8 T cells in Susac syndrome. Each CDR3 protein gets one entry after TCRdb re-called the immunoSEQ multiplex PCR reads with MiXCR. This table has 100,000 to 150,000 distinct CDR3 sequences, around 94% appearing once. Sequencing was carried out using CD8+ T cells from PBMCs. These TCRs come from a human donor with Susac syndrome. Each CDR3 is given with its conserved first and last residue. D genes are given only for firm matches. A clone size is listed for some rows: how often the clone was seen (once, few, many), or a class if it is expanded.

TRBJ2-3 - TRBV18 - TGTGCCAGCTCACCATCCGAGGGCGGGAGCACAGATACGCAGTATTTT CASSPSEGGSTDTQYF
TRBJ1-2 TRBD1 TRBV4-3 - TGCGCCAGCAGCCAAGATGTAACAGGGGGAAGTTGGGGCTACACCTTC CASSQDVTGGSWGYTF
TRBJ1-2 - TRBV20-1 - TGCAGTGCTAGATTAGAGCAGCTCTCTTATGGCTACACCTTC CSARLEQLSYGYTF
TRBJ2-1 - TRBV30 - TGTGCCTGGAGTACTGGCATCAATGAGCAGTTCTTC CAWSTGINEQFF
TRBJ2-6 - TRBV7-8 - TGTGCCAGCAGCGCGACAGCATCTGGGGCCAACGTCCTGACTTTC CASSATASGANVLTF
TRBJ1-1 - TRBV6-2/TRBV6-3 - TGTGCCAGCAGTTACTCAGTCGACAGGCAGAACACTGAAGCTTTCTTT CASSYSVDRQNTEAFF
TRBJ2-5 - TRBV27 - TGTGCCAGCAGCGCTTCGGGGGCGGGAGCTGAGACCCAGTACTTC CASSASGAGAETQYF
TRBJ2-1 - TRBV12-3/TRBV12-4 - TGTGCCAGCGCGAGCTCCTACAATGAGCAGTTCTTC CASASSYNEQFF
TRBJ1-2 - TRBV11-2 - TGTGCCAGCAGCTCTGTTGACAGGTTCTATGGCTACACCTTC CASSSVDRFYGYTF
TRBJ2-2 - TRBV25-1 - TGTGCCAGCACGGGCGGGGGCATCGGCACCGGGGAGCTGTTTTTT CASTGGGIGTGELFF
TRBJ1-1 - TRBV18 - TGTGCCAGCTCACCAAAAAGCCGCACTGAAGCTTTCTTT CASSPKSRTEAFF
TRBJ2-1 TRBD2 TRBV4-1 - TGCGCCAGCAGCCGGGGACTAACCAATGAGCAGTTCTTC CASSRGLTNEQFF
TRBJ2-7 - TRBV7-9 - TGTGCCAGCAGCAGCATGCCCCACGAGCAGTACTTC CASSSMPHEQYF
TRBJ2-1 - TRBV5-1 - TGCGCCAGCAGCCCGCGGATTGCCTACAATGAGCAGTTCTTC CASSPRIAYNEQFF
TRBJ2-1 - TRBV4-3 - TGCGCCAGCAGCCAAACTCGGGACTCCTACAATGAGCAGTTCTTC CASSQTRDSYNEQFF
TRBJ2-5 - TRBV3-1 - TGTGCCAGCAGCCAATCCGGGACCCTAGAGACCCAGTACTTC CASSQSGTLETQYF
TRBJ2-3 - TRBV27 - TGTGCCAGCAGTGCGTCTAGCAGTCCGGGAGATACGCAGTATTTT CASSASSSPGDTQYF
TRBJ1-3 - TRBV29-1 - TGCAGCGCCAGACTGACCGGAGGAAACACCATATATTTT CSARLTGGNTIYF
TRBJ2-5 - TRBV4-1 - TGCGCCAGCAGCCAACCAATCCGGGGCCCTTCGGCAGAGACCCAGTACTTC CASSQPIRGPSAETQYF
TRBJ1-1 - TRBV12-3/TRBV12-4 - TGTGCCAGCATCCCACTGGGGACGTCCGACACTGAAGCTTTCTTT CASIPLGTSDTEAFF
TRBJ2-1 TRBD2 TRBV6-1 - TGTGCCAGCAGTCCGGGGACTAGCGAATACAATGAGCAGTTCTTC CASSPGTSEYNEQFF
TRBJ1-1 TRBD1 TRBV2 - TGTGCCAGCACCATCCTCCCCGGGACAGGGGACACTGAAGCTTTCTTT CASTILPGTGDTEAFF
TRBJ1-1 - TRBV12-3/TRBV12-4 - TGTGCCAGCAGTTGGAGGGGACCGCAAGCTTTCTTT CASSWRGPQAFF
TRBJ2-7 - TRBV7-9 - TGTGCCAGCAGCTTAGGGCAGCCTTCCCCCCCGGACGAGCAGTACTTC CASSLGQPSPPDEQYF
TRBJ2-5 - TRBV19 once TGTGCCAGTAGTATTGGTCCCTATGAAGAGACCCAGTACTTC CASSIGPYEETQYF
TRBJ2-5 - TRBV27 - TGTGCCAGCGGACAAGAGACCCAGTACTTC CASGQETQYF
TRBJ2-5 TRBD2 TRBV4-1 once TGCGCCAGCAGCCAAATTGGGACTAGCGGGGGAGAGACCCAGTACTTC CASSQIGTSGGETQYF
TRBJ2-2 TRBD1 TRBV9 - TGTGCCAGCAGCCTGAGGGGGCGCGTTAGCGGGGAGCTGTTTTTT CASSLRGRVSGELFF
TRBJ2-7 - TRBV30 - TGTGCCTGGAATGTCGGGGTCTCCTACGAGCAGTACTTC CAWNVGVSYEQYF
TRBJ2-1 - TRBV27 - TGTGCCAGCAGTTTAGCCAGATACAATGAGCAGTTCTTC CASSLARYNEQFF
TRBJ2-7 - TRBV30 - TGTGCCTGGAGTCCGGACGTCTTCTACGAGCAGTACTTC CAWSPDVFYEQYF
TRBJ2-6 - TRBV6-1 - TGTGCCAGCAGCCTGTATCAAGGCTCTGGGGCCAACGTCCTGACTTTC CASSLYQGSGANVLTF
TRBJ2-5 - TRBV2 - TGTGCCAGCAGTGAAGAGTTTTCGGTGCAAGAGACCCAGTACTTC CASSEEFSVQETQYF
TRBJ2-7 - TRBV13 - TGTGCCAGCAGCTTCGAGGGCTTCGACTACGAGCAGTACTTC CASSFEGFDYEQYF
TRBJ2-3 TRBD2 TRBV7-8 - TGTGCCAGCAGTCCGCGTAGTCTAGCGGGAGGGGTAGATACGCAGTATTTT CASSPRSLAGGVDTQYF
TRBJ2-5 TRBD2 TRBV7-3 once TGTGCCAGCAGCTTGAATGCGGGAGGGGAGGCCCAGTACTTC CASSLNAGGEAQYF
TRBJ1-3 TRBD1 TRBV9 - TGTGCCAGCAGCGGTACAGGGGGCGCCTCTGGAAACACCATATATTTT CASSGTGGASGNTIYF
TRBJ2-6 - TRBV7-8 - TGTGCCAGCACCTACGGCTCTGGGGCCAACGTCCTGACTTTC CASTYGSGANVLTF
TRBJ2-3 TRBD2 TRBV5-1 - TGCGCCAGCAGCCCTAGCGGGGGGGCCGATACGCAGTATTTT CASSPSGGADTQYF
TRBJ1-1 - TRBV4-3 - TGCGCCAGCAGCCAAGTGTGGCACACTGAAGCTTTCTTT CASSQVWHTEAFF
TRBJ2-7 - TRBV5-1 - TGCGCCAGCAGCTTGGATGGGGGCAGCGACGAGCAGTACTTC CASSLDGGSDEQYF
TRBJ2-1 TRBD2 TRBV20-1 - TGCAGTGCTAGACTAGCGGGAGCTGACAATGAGCAGTTCTTC CSARLAGADNEQFF
TRBJ2-5 - TRBV14 - TGTGCCAGCAGTCAAGGGATAGGAGGGACAGAGACCCAGTACTTC CASSQGIGGTETQYF
TRBJ2-5 - TRBV4-1 - TGCGCCAGCAGCCAAGGACAGTTACAAGAGACCCAGTACTTC CASSQGQLQETQYF
TRBJ1-3 - TRBV13 - TGTGCCAGCAGCTTAGGGCAGGACTCTGGAAACACCATATATTTT CASSLGQDSGNTIYF
TRBJ2-7 TRBD2 TRBV20-1 - TGCAGTGCTAGAGGGGAGCGGGAGTACGAGCAGTACTTC CSARGEREYEQYF
TRBJ2-3 TRBD1 TRBV10-3 once TGTGCCATCAGTGAGCCGGACAGGCCGAGCACAGATACGCAGTATTTT CAISEPDRPSTDTQYF
TRBJ2-1 TRBD2 TRBV6-1 few TGTGCCAGCAGTACACTAGCGGGGGGTTACAATGAGCAGTTCTTC CASSTLAGGYNEQFF
TRBJ2-1 - TRBV5-1 - TGCGCCAGCAGCTTCGGGGGACAGCAGTTCTTC CASSFGGQQFF
TRBJ1-2 - TRBV9 - TGTGCCAGCAGCGTAGATGGGACCACTAACTATGGCTACACCTTC CASSVDGTTNYGYTF
TRBJ1-2 TRBD1 TRBV18 - TGTGCCAGCTCACCCACAGGGGGCGCGACCTATGGCTACACCTTC CASSPTGGATYGYTF
TRBJ1-2 TRBD1 TRBV2 - TGTGCCAGCATCAGTAAGGGGGCGGACGGCTACACCTTC CASISKGADGYTF
TRBJ2-1 TRBD2 TRBV20-1 - TGCAGTGCTAGAGGTCTAGCGGACTCCTACAATGAGCAGTTCTTC CSARGLADSYNEQFF
TRBJ2-7 TRBD2 TRBV27 - TGTGCCAGCAGGTCTATAGCGGGGCTTACCTACGAGCAGTACTTC CASRSIAGLTYEQYF
TRBJ1-1 - TRBV5-1 - TGCGCCAGCAGCTCGTTAACAGGTGTCTACACAGAAGCTTTCTTT CASSSLTGVYTEAFF